This T cell receptor (beta chain) was identified during a study of cytomegalovirus exposure and HLA in healthy donors. 60 Vbeta and 13 Jbeta primers were used in PCR. Sequencing was performed with immunoSEQ multiplex PCR; in TCRdb, only in-frame clones are kept and a portion is missing. The table shows 75,000 to 90,000 clones, with about four fifths occurring only once. For this clone: Antigen unknown.

Study-wide results and limits: Reports indicate that TCR beta sequences accurately predicted the HLA-A and HLA-B alleles of most subjects. Later on, a genetic analysis was performed. It linked a missense variant in DCLRE1C with V- and J-gene trimming of TCR beta.

This clonotype was obtained from a man in his fifties or sixties in good health and CMV-seronegative. Sequenced: PBMCs.

CDR3 DNA: TGTGCCAGCAGTGAATCGGGATTTAGCTCCTACGAGCAGTACTTC. Protein sequence: CASSESGFSSYEQYF. This chain connects TRBV2 to TRBJ2-5; the D gene is possibly TRBD2 (5 bases). Gene TRBJ2-7 matches the end of the DNA better, so the J call may be wrong. CDR1 and CDR2 from the germline V gene are SNHLY and FYNNEI. This CDR3 comprises 15 residues.